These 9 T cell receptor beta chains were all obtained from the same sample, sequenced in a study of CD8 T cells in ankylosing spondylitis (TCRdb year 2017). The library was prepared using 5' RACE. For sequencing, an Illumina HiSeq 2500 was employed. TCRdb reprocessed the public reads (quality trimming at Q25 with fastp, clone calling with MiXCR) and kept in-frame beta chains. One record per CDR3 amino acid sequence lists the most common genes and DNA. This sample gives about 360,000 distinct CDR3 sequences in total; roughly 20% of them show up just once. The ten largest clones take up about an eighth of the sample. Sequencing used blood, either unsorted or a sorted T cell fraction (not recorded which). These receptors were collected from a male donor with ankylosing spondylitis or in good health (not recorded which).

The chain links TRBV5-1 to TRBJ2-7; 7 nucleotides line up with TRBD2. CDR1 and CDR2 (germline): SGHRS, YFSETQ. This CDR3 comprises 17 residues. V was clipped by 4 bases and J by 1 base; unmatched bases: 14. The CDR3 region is CASSPAASGEISYEQYF. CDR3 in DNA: TGCGCCAGCAGCCCGGCGGCTAGCGGCGAAATATCCTACGAGCAGTACTTC.

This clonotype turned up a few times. The CDR3 is CASSHITGTGRNEQFF. The CDR3 DNA reads TGTGCCAGCAGCCATATTACCGGGACAGGGAGAAATGAGCAGTTCTTC. This chain links TRBV7-8 with TRBJ2-1; 9 nucleotides align to TRBD1. The J segment lost 7 bases and the V segment lost 5 bases, leaving 12 bases of the junction unmatched. CDR1 is SGHVS, CDR2 FQNEAQ, per germline. This CDR3 contains 16 residues.

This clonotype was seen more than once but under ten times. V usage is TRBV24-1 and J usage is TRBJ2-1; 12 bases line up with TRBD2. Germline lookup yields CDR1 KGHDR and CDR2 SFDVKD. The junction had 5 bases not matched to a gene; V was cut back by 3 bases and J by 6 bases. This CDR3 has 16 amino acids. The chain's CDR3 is CATSDELAGGLNEQFF. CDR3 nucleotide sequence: TGTGCCACCAGTGATGAACTAGCGGGGGGACTCAATGAGCAGTTCTTC.

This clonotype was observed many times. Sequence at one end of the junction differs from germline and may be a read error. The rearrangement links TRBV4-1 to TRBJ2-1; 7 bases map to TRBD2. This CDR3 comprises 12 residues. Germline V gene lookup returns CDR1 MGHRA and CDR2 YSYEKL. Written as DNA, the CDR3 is TGTGCCAGCAGTCGAGCGGGGAATGAGCAGTTCTTC. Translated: CASSRAGNEQFF.

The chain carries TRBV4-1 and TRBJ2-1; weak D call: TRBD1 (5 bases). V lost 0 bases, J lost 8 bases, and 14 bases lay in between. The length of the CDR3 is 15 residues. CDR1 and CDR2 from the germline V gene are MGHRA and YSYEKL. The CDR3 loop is CASSQDIQGSYEQFF. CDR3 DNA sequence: TGCGCCAGCAGCCAAGATATCCAGGGCTCGTATGAGCAGTTCTTC.

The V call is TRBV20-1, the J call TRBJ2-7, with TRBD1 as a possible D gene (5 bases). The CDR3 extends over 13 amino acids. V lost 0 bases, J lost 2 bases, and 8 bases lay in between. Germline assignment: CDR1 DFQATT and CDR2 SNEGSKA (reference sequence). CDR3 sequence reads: CSAREGVTYEQYF. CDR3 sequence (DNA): TGCAGTGCTAGAGAAGGGGTCACCTACGAGCAGTACTTC.

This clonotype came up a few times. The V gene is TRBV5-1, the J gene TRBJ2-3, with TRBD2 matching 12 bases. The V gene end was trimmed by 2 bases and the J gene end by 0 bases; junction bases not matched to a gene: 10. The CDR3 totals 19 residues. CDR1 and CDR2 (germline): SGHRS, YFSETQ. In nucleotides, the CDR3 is TGCGCCAGCAGCTTTGTACTAGCGGGGGGCCCGCCCAGCACAGATACGCAGTATTTT. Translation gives CASSFVLAGGPPSTDTQYF.

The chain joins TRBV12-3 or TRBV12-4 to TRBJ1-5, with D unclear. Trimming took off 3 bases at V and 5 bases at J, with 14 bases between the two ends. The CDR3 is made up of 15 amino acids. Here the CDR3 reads CASSLEGLGYQPQHF. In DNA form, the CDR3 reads TGTGCCAGCAGTTTGGAGGGTTTGGGTTATCAGCCCCAGCATTTT.

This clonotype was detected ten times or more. The CDR3 nucleotides read TGTGCCAGCAGCTTAGTGGTTGGTGTCGGGGGGGAATTTTCCTACGAGCAGTACTTC. Its translation: CASSLVVGVGGEFSYEQYF. The genes are TRBV11-1 and TRBJ2-7; 8 bases match TRBD2. The germline V gene encodes CDR1 SGHAT and CDR2 FQDESV (reference sequence). With 1 base clipped from V and 1 base from J, the junction kept 15 bases outside the gene matches. The CDR3 runs to 19 residues. Drawing the rest from reference TRBV11-1 and TRBJ2-7, the complete variable domain is EAEVAQSPRYKITEKSQAVAFWCDPISGHATLYWYRQILGQGPELLVQFQDESVVDDSQLPKDRFSAERLKGVDSTLKIQPAELGDSAMYLCASSLVVGVGGEFSYEQYFGPGTRLTVT.